This TCR beta chain was sequenced in a study of blood T cell repertoires in COVID-19. On the study more broadly: Samples of COVID-19 (acute and convalescent) were obtained from the United States, Italy and Spain.

In the original processing: Researchers report that nucleated cell counts were estimated from reference gene primer amplification. TCRdb keeps only in-frame clones here, not all; method: immunoSEQ multiplex PCR. The V and J calls and the clone size are those of that table, but D and trimming were determined from the DNA. The sample consists of around 91,000 clones, 60% to 85% of them appearing once. The V gene's germline CDR1 is SGHTA and CDR2 FQGTGA. Germline trimming cut 1 base from V and 3 bases from J; bases unmatched to any gene: 11. The CDR3 extends over 19 amino acids. Sequencing was carried out using peripheral blood. The source is an elderly woman with active or convalescent COVID-19. This sequence joins TRBV7-3 and TRBJ2-3, with 12 nucleotides matching TRBD2. CDR3 sequence reads: CASSLRGLAGGLTTDTQYF. In nucleotides, the CDR3 is TGTGCCAGCAGCTTAAGGGGTCTAGCGGGAGGGCTTACTACAGATACGCAGTATTTT.